The 14 T cell receptor beta chains listed next were all sequenced from one sample in a study of T cells in Graves' hyperthyroidism and ophthalmopathy. From RNA transcripts, TCR beta CDR3 regions were amplified. HTBI primers were the set used in a first-round RT-PCR of the TCR CDR3. TCRdb re-called the multiplex PCR reads with MiXCR, one entry per CDR3 protein. The table shows 450,000 to 600,000 distinct CDR3 sequences, with just under 20% occurring only once. Source material: blood. All receptors derive from a man aged 35 to 55 with Graves' ophthalmopathy.

Concerning this clonotype itself: A read error may explain this, as a much larger clone is one base away. The V gene is TRBV3-1, the J gene TRBJ2-7, with 8 nucleotides matching TRBD2. Germline V lookup: CDR1 LGHDT, CDR2 YNNKEL (reference sequence). This CDR3 is 14 amino acids long. J lost 7 bases, V lost 4 bases, and 9 bases had no gene match. The CDR3 region is CASSLRRGVHEQYF. CDR3 nucleotide sequence: TGTGCCAGCAGCCTAAGGCGGGGGGTCCATGAGCAGTACTTC.

This clonotype was recorded only once. A much larger clonotype is one base distant, so this may be a read error. The conserved final phenylalanine or tryptophan is absent from the CDR3, which likely points to a read error. The chain has TRBV20-1 and TRBJ2-1; D may be TRBD2 (7 bases). CDR1 and CDR2 from the germline V gene are DFQATT and SNEGSKA (reference sequence). Trimming pared 0 bases from V and 8 bases from J, leaving 17 bases between. There are 15 residues in the CDR3. DNA of the CDR3: TGCAGTGCTAGAGATAAGGGGGGGGCCAGATATGAGCAGTTCCTC. Protein sequence: CSARDKGGARYEQFL.

The chain recombines TRBV2 with TRBJ2-2; D unresolved. The germline gives CDR1 SNHLY, CDR2 FYNNEI. CDR3 length equals 13 residues. Deletions cut 1 base from V and 5 bases from J, with 5 bases between. CDR3 sequence (DNA): TGTGCCAGCAGTGAAGGGGGAACCGGGGAGCTGTTTTTT. Protein: CASSEGGTGELFF. The complete variable domain, with remaining parts taken from reference TRBV2 and TRBJ2-2, reads EPEVTQTPSHQVTQMGQEVILRCVPISNHLYFYWYRQILGQKVEFLVSFYNNEISEKSEIFDDQFSVERPDGSNFTLKIRSTKLEDSAMYFCASSEGGTGELFFGEGSRLTVL.

This clonotype was counted at least ten times. The J gene is TRBJ2-7, the V gene TRBV3-1; either TRBD1 or TRBD2 may supply D (6 bases each). The V and J ends lost 5 bases and 7 bases respectively, with 21 bases between them. Germline V CDR1 and CDR2: LGHDT, YNNKEL (reference sequence). There are 15 residues in the CDR3. As DNA, the CDR3 is TGTGCCAGCAGCGTAGGAGGAGGGCCTACAGGGGAGCAGTACTTC. Residues: CASSVGGGPTGEQYF.

Ten or more counts support this clonotype. The genes are TRBV11-2 and TRBJ2-1, with 12 nucleotides matching TRBD2. This CDR3 has 15 residues. Trimming cost V 5 bases and J 3 bases; bases outside gene matches: 2. In germline, CDR1 is SGHAT, CDR2 FQNNGV. CDR3 in amino acids: CASSKLAGGYNEQFF. The CDR3 region has the DNA TGTGCCAGCAGCAAACTAGCGGGGGGCTACAATGAGCAGTTCTTC.

The rearrangement joins TRBV30 to TRBJ2-1, with unresolved D. The CDR3 has 13 amino acids. Germline CDR1 GTSNPN, CDR2 SVGIG (reference sequence). Trimming shortened V by 2 bases and J by 1 base, and 6 bases separated the two germline ends. CDR3 in DNA: TGTGCCTGGAGTTCCCAATCCTACAATGAGCAGTTCTTC. It specifies CAWSSQSYNEQFF.

This clonotype showed up just once. The chain is built from TRBV5-6 and TRBJ2-5; possibly TRBD1 for D (5 bases). Germline V gene sequence: CDR1 SGHDT, CDR2 YYEEEE. The CDR3 has 16 amino acids. Trimming took off 1 base at V and 1 base at J, with 14 bases between the two ends. CDR3 residues: CASSLNTGFRQETQYF. As DNA, the CDR3 is TGTGCCAGCAGCTTGAACACAGGATTTCGCCAAGAGACCCAGTACTTC. The variable domain in full, with the rest retrieved from reference TRBV5-6 and TRBJ2-5, is DAGVTQSPTHLIKTRGQQVTLRCSPKSGHDTVSWYQQALGQGPQFIFQYYEEEERQRGNFPDRFSGHQFPNYSSELNVNALLLGDSALYLCASSLNTGFRQETQYFGPGTRLLVL.

This clonotype has more than one count but fewer than ten. This chain connects TRBV14 to TRBJ1-1; D is undetermined. The V gene's germline CDR1 is SGHDN and CDR2 FVKESK. The CDR3 has 13 amino acids. Trimming pared 2 bases from V and 1 base from J, leaving 5 bases between. CDR3 nucleotides: TGTGCCAGCAGCCAAAAAAAGAACACTGAAGCTTTCTTT. Amino acids: CASSQKKNTEAFF.

The chain links TRBV29-1 to TRBJ2-3; 9 bases are a match to TRBD1. Germline V lookup: CDR1 SQVTM, CDR2 ANQGSEA. The V segment lost 8 bases and the J segment 4 bases; nucleotides outside the gene matches: 13. CDR3 length: 15 residues. The chain's CDR3 is CSPYSAGQGPDTQYF. CDR3 sequence (DNA): TGCAGCCCCTACTCCGCGGGACAGGGACCAGATACGCAGTATTTT.

This clonotype has ten or more counts. CDR3 nucleotides: TGCGCCAGCAGCTTGGGGATAGCCTACGAGCAGTACTTC. It is translated as CASSLGIAYEQYF. The chain uses TRBV5-1 and TRBJ2-7, with D unresolved. Germline V gene lookup returns CDR1 SGHRS and CDR2 YFSETQ. Trimming shortened V by 0 bases and J by 2 bases, and 6 bases separated the two germline ends. The CDR3 has 13 amino acids.

This clonotype was found many times. The gene calls are TRBV19 and TRBJ1-2; no firm D call. The CDR3 loop spans 15 amino acids. Germline lookup yields CDR1 LNHDA and CDR2 SQIVND (reference sequence). With 4 bases removed from V and 4 bases from J, the gap between germline ends came to 16 bases. The DNA of the CDR3 is TGTGCCAGTAGTACGAAAGGACTCCCCCGCTATGGCTACACCTTC. Residues: CASSTKGLPRYGYTF.

Ten or more counts support this clonotype. The CDR3 is CSATPSSGRFTYEQYF. In nucleotides, the CDR3 is TGCAGTGCTACCCCCTCTAGCGGGAGATTTACCTACGAGCAGTACTTC. This chain joins TRBV20-1 and TRBJ2-7; 10 bases are shared with TRBD2. CDR1 DFQATT and CDR2 SNEGSKA come from the germline V gene (reference sequence). The J segment lost 2 bases and the V segment lost 4 bases, leaving 11 bases of the junction unmatched. The CDR3 has 16 amino acids.

This clonotype was observed many times. The CDR3 sequence is CASSFGGPYNEQFF. The CDR3 nucleotides are TGTGCCAGCAGCTTCGGGGGTCCCTACAATGAGCAGTTCTTC. The rearrangement joins TRBV11-2 to TRBJ2-1; D may be TRBD2 (6 bases). From germline, CDR1 is SGHAT and CDR2 FQNNGV. The CDR3 totals 14 residues. Trimming shortened V by 3 bases and J by 2 bases, and 8 bases separated the two germline ends.

This clonotype appeared many times. The chain links TRBV18 to TRBJ2-7, with a tentative D call TRBD2 (6 bases). This CDR3 has 14 residues. V was cut by 2 bases and J by 0 bases, with 8 bases left in between. CDR1 KGHSH and CDR2 LQKENI come from the germline V gene. CDR3 nucleotides: TGTGCCAGCTCACCAGGCGGGACCTCCTACGAGCAGTACTTC. Amino acid sequence: CASSPGGTSYEQYF.